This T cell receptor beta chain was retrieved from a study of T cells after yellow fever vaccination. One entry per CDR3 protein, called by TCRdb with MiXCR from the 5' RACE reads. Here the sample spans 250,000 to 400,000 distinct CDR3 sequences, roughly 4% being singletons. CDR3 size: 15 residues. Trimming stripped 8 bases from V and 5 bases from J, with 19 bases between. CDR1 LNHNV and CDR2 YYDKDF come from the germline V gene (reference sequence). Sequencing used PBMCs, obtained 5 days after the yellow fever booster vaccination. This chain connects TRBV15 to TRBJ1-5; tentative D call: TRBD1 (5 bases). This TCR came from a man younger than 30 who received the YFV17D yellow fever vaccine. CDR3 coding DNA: TGTGCCACCGCCCGGTGGGGGGATGGTCATCAGCCCCAGCATTTT. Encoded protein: CATARWGDGHQPQHF.